This T cell receptor (beta chain) was profiled in a study of CD8 T cells in Susac syndrome (dated by TCRdb to between 2018 and 2021). With respect to the entire study: Of the Susac syndrome patients who were sequenced, eight were in clinical remission while 5 or 6 had clinically active disease. Susac syndrome patients were therapy-naive, on corticosteroids (some also receiving IVIg), or on IVIg alone at blood withdrawal. The study used repertoire sequencing to test whether antigen drove CD8+ T cell activation and differentiation in Susac syndrome. CD8+ T cell repertoire clonality was compared between around eleven healthy donors, some 14 Susac syndrome patients and 15 multiple sclerosis patients. Overall results and qualifications from the work: Looking at Susac-specific public clones, the researchers identified roughly 17 in the total CD8+ repertoire and roughly 5 in the CD8+ TEMRA repertoire. The TCR sequencing and HLA analysis was acknowledged to have included a relatively small number of individuals. Clonal expansion was observed in Susac syndrome CD8+ repertoires, with the highest expansion in CD8+ TEMRA cells and greater expansion in clinically active than in remitting patients.

Peripheral blood CD8+ and CD4+ T cells from healthy donors, Susac syndrome patients and multiple sclerosis patients were profiled using high-throughput TCR beta sequencing. Recently defined diagnostic criteria for definite or probable disease were met by the Susac syndrome patients. Bulk CD8+ and CD4+ T cells were purified by magnetic negative isolation, while CD8+ TEMRA cells were enriched using FACS. Blood was drawn into EDTA tubes, processed within 24 hours, and PBMCs were isolated by density gradient centrifugation. PBMCs intended for TCR sequencing were cryopreserved in liquid nitrogen and were subsequently thawed in a 37 degrees C water bath. A purity of at least 90% was achieved for sorted or isolated CD4+, CD8+ and CD8+ TEMRA cells. Remarks on this clonotype: It lacks a known antigen. Qualities for individual bases were not recorded, and no much larger clone is one base off.

The CDR3 holds 12 amino acids from the cysteine to the phenylalanine. Just CDR3 DNA is preserved here, 36 bases in frame from base 1. The germline ends are 5 bases apart after V is trimmed by 4 bases and J by 5 bases. The germline V gene sets CDR1 to SGHTA and CDR2 to FQGTGA. RNA was extracted with the RNeasy kit and 0.5 to 1 ug was reverse transcribed using random hexamers. The immunoSEQ multiplex PCR assay, covering 54 Vbeta and 13 Jbeta segments, was used to amplify TCR beta CDR3 regions. To correct PCR amplification bias, a synthetic template baseline was used for both primer optimization and computational correction. On the study's bioinformatics: Reads were assigned to V, D and J genes according to IMGT and analyzed in immunoSEQ Analyzer, with only productive sequences retained. To calculate clonality, Shannon entropy was normalized by log2 of the number of productive unique sequences and then subtracted from one. For each patient and control, public and private clones were evaluated among the 100 most prevalent clones. Susac-specific clones were defined as absent from healthy and MS cohorts, around 970 published viral clones and other ImmuneACCESS disease sequences. TCRdb's own reprocessing of the public reads used fastp at Q25 and MiXCR and kept productive beta chains. Each entry is one CDR3 protein sequence, shown with its most common DNA and genes. The V and J calls here are based on TCRdb, not the publication. For this sample the table gives about 140,000 distinct CDR3 sequences, of which 95% were detected only once. Of the sample, about 0.18% falls within the top ten clones.

This chain is built from TRBV7-3 and TRBJ2-2, with no confidently assigned D gene. This sequence originates from a human donor with Susac syndrome. Sequencing was performed on CD8+ T cells from PBMCs. DNA sequence: TGTGCCAGCAGCTCAGAGACCGGGGAGCTGTTTTTT. Translated, it gives CASSSETGELFF.